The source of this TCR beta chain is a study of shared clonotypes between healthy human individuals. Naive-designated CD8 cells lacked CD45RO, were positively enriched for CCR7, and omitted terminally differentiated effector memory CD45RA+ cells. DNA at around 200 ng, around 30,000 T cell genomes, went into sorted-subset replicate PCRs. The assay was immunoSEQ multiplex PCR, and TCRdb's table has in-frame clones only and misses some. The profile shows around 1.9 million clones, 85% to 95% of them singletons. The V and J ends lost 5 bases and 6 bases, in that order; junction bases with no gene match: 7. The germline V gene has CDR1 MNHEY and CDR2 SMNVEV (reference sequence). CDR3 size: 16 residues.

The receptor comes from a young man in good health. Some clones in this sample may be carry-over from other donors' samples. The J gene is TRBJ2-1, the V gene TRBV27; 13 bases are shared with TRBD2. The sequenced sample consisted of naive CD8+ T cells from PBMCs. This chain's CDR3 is CASSPLLAGGPNEQFF. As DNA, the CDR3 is TGTGCCAGCAGTCCATTACTAGCGGGAGGGCCCAATGAGCAGTTCTTC.